A single sample gave rise to the 13 T cell receptor beta chains below, sequenced in a study of cytomegalovirus exposure and HLA in healthy donors. Vbeta (60) and Jbeta (13) primers were used in the PCR. The protocol was immunoSEQ multiplex PCR, while the TCRdb copy is restricted to in-frame clones and leaves out a portion. The sample has over 130,000 clones, approximately 82% seen once. Sequences were obtained from PBMCs. All receptors come from a man in his thirties or forties in good health and CMV-seropositive.

V gene TRBV28 combines with J gene TRBJ2-7, with D maybe TRBD2 (5 bases). The CDR3 extends over 14 amino acids. The germline CDR1 and CDR2 sequences are MDHEN and SYDVKM. V was cut by 8 bases and J by 4 bases, with 18 bases left in between. CDR3 amino acids: CASAPGGREYEQYF. Here the CDR3 DNA reads TGTGCCAGCGCACCGGGCGGGCGCGAGTACGAGCAGTACTTC. The full variable domain, in which reference TRBV28 and TRBJ2-7 provide the parts outside the CDR3, is DVKVTQSSRYLVKRTGEKVFLECVQDMDHENMFWYRQDPGLGLRLIYFSYDVKMKEKGDIPEGYSVSREKKERFSLILESASTNQTSMYLCASAPGGREYEQYFGPGTRLTVT.

This chain connects TRBV18 to TRBJ2-7; 7 bases align to TRBD1. Germline V lookup: CDR1 KGHSH, CDR2 LQKENI. The CDR3 runs 15 residues. Trimming at V came to 5 bases and at J to 4 bases, leaving 11 bases not matched to a gene. The CDR3 DNA reads as TGTGCCAGCTCATCGGGACAGAGTCATGTGTACGAGCAGTACTTC. It codes for CASSSGQSHVYEQYF.

DNA of the CDR3: TGTGCCAGCAGCCTAAACTCGGCAGATACGCAGTATTTT. Its protein product is CASSLNSADTQYF. The chain couples TRBV28 to TRBJ2-3; D is unclear. V gave up 6 bases and J gave up 4 bases, with 11 bases separating them. The CDR3 contains 13 residues. CDR1 is MDHEN, CDR2 SYDVKM, per germline.

The V and J genes are TRBV2 and TRBJ1-5; D is undetermined. V lost 5 bases and J 9 bases, leaving 14 bases between the germline ends. The CDR3 totals 13 residues. Germline assignment: CDR1 SNHLY and CDR2 FYNNEI. CDR3 sequence (DNA): TGTGCCAGCAGTTCAGAGGTAATGCGGCCCCAGCATTTT. Translating it yields CASSSEVMRPQHF.

This chain links TRBV11-2 with TRBJ1-1, with a possible D match to TRBD1 (5 bases). CDR1 SGHAT and CDR2 FQNNGV come from the germline V gene. The length of the CDR3 is 14 residues. V was shortened by 0 bases and J by 7 bases, with 12 bases between the two germline ends. The CDR3 loop is CASSLERGVVEAFF. As DNA, the CDR3 is TGTGCCAGCAGCTTAGAACGGGGGGTCGTTGAAGCTTTCTTT.

The J gene is TRBJ2-7, the V gene TRBV15; the match to TRBD1 covers 10 bases. Germline values: CDR1 LNHNV, CDR2 YYDKDF (reference sequence). This CDR3 has 14 amino acids. V lost 4 bases to trimming and J lost 4 bases; unmatched junction nucleotides: 4. The CDR3 spells CATSNPGQGYEQYF. The CDR3, as DNA: TGTGCCACCAGCAATCCGGGACAGGGGTACGAGCAGTACTTC.

V gene TRBV6-6 combines with J gene TRBJ1-1, with TRBD1 identical over 8 bases. Germline CDR1 is MNHNY and CDR2 is SVGAGI (reference sequence). CDR3 length equals 14 residues. V lost 6 bases, J lost 4 bases, and 7 bases stayed unmatched. CDR3 nucleotide sequence: TGTGCCAGCAGCGACACAGGGGGGGGCACTGAAGCTTTCTTT. Translation: CASSDTGGGTEAFF.

This clone came up once. The CDR3 loop reads CASSGGQVQLNEQFF. CDR3 nucleotide sequence: TGTGCCAGCAGCGGGGGACAGGTCCAACTCAATGAGCAGTTCTTC. The rearrangement links TRBV2 to TRBJ2-1; 8 nucleotides agree with TRBD1. The CDR3 has 15 amino acids. Germline V lookup: CDR1 SNHLY, CDR2 FYNNEI. After removal of 6 bases from V and 6 bases from J, the junction contained 10 bases not matched to a gene.

The J gene is TRBJ2-5, the V gene TRBV13; 9 bases map to TRBD2. The DNA end is a closer match to TRBJ2-7, so the J assignment may be wrong. The CDR3 spans 18 residues. Germline CDR1 PRHDT, CDR2 FYEKMQ (reference sequence). CDR3 bases: TGTGCCAGCAGCTTAGGCCCCCCCCTAGCGGGAAGCATCTACGAGCAGTACTTC. Residues: CASSLGPPLAGSIYEQYF.

CDR3 sequence (DNA): TGTGCCAGCAGCGGAAGCGGGAGCCCATCCCCGGGCCATGAGCAGTTCTTC. Amino acids: CASSGSGSPSPGHEQFF. This sequence joins TRBV9 and TRBJ2-1; 8 bases fit TRBD2. V lost 3 bases to trimming and J lost 8 bases; unmatched junction nucleotides: 16. Germline lookup yields CDR1 SGDLS and CDR2 YYNGEE. The CDR3 length is 17 residues.

This clone was counted a few times. This chain links TRBV6-1 with TRBJ1-1; 7 bases align to TRBD1. Per germline, CDR1 MNHNS and CDR2 SASEGT. The V and J ends lost 6 bases and 11 bases, in that order; junction bases with no gene match: 9. The CDR3 totals 12 residues. The chain's CDR3 is CASSQGQATAFF. The CDR3 DNA sequence: TGTGCCAGCAGCCAAGGACAGGCAACGGCTTTCTTT.

This chain connects TRBV6-5 to TRBJ2-5; D is unresolved. Trimming shortened V by 6 bases and J by 6 bases, and 14 bases separated the two germline ends. CDR3 length: 13 residues. Germline CDR1 reads MNHEY; CDR2 reads SVGAGI. CDR3 in DNA: TGTGCCAGCAGGCCCGGTCTAGGAAAGACCCAGTACTTC. The encoded protein is CASRPGLGKTQYF.

This sequence joins TRBV5-5 and TRBJ1-5; perhaps TRBD1 as D (5 bases). The CDR3 spans 15 residues. The V gene's germline CDR1 is SGHKS and CDR2 YYEKEE (reference sequence). V was cut by 5 bases and J by 4 bases, with 16 bases left in between. Written as DNA, the CDR3 is TGTGCCAGCAGTTTGCGGCTGACAGAAAATCAGCCCCAGCATTTT. It codes for CASSLRLTENQPQHF.